Listed below are T cell receptor beta chains from one sample, sequenced in a study of CD8+ T cells in alopecia areata. Assay: immunoSEQ multiplex PCR; the TCRdb copy retains only in-frame clones and omits some. In the table there are about 120,000 clones, approximately 49% of which are singletons. The starting material was CD8+ T cells sorted from blood, obtained at week 0. These receptor sequences come from a human donor with alopecia areata. Both conserved end residues are part of each CDR3. A D gene is named only where the DNA matches it firmly. Size is omitted from some rows. Given values are once, few, many or a class for expanded clones.

clone size	J gene	D gene	V gene	CDR3 DNA	CDR3 protein
NA	TRBJ2-7	NA	TRBV5-6	TGTGCCAGCAGCTTGGCGGCGGCAGGCGGGGACGAGCAGTACTTC	CASSLAAAGGDEQYF
NA	TRBJ2-7	TRBD1	TRBV30	TGTGCCTGGAGTCCGGGACAGGGTTACGAGCAGTACTTC	CAWSPGQGYEQYF
few	TRBJ1-5	TRBD1	TRBV27	TGTGCCAGCAGTTTCACAGGGGGGAATCAGCCCCAGCATTTT	CASSFTGGNQPQHF
NA	TRBJ1-2	NA	TRBV29-1	TGCAGCGTTGTTTATCCGGCGGGAAATGGCTACACCTTC	CSVVYPAGNGYTF
NA	TRBJ1-1	NA	TRBV29-1	TGCAGCGTTGAAACCCGCATGAACACTGAAGCTTTCTTT	CSVETRMNTEAFF
many	TRBJ2-3	NA	TRBV4-1	TGCGCCAGCAGCCCGTTTCGAGGAGATACGCAGTATTTT	CASSPFRGDTQYF
NA	TRBJ1-1	TRBD1	TRBV5-1	TGCGCCAGCAGCTTGGCGGGCCAGGGGGCGAACACTGAAGCTTTCTTT	CASSLAGQGANTEAFF
NA	TRBJ1-1	NA	TRBV29-1	TGCAGCGTTGAACCAGGGAACACTGAAGCTTTCTTT	CSVEPGNTEAFF
NA	TRBJ2-1	TRBD2	TRBV10-3	TGTGCCATCAGTGCCCCGGGACTAGCGGTTGAGCAGTTCTTC	CAISAPGLAVEQFF
NA	TRBJ2-2	NA	TRBV7-8	TGTGCCAGCAGCTTAGGGGTTGGAGGCGGGGAGCTGTTTTTT	CASSLGVGGGELFF
few	TRBJ2-6	NA	TRBV5-1	TGCGCCAGCAGCCTCTCTGGGGCCAACGTCCTGACTTTC	CASSLSGANVLTF
few	TRBJ1-2	TRBD1	TRBV9	TGTGCCAGCAACCTCGGACAGGGGGCTCATGGCTACACCTTC	CASNLGQGAHGYTF
NA	TRBJ2-5	NA	TRBV7-9	TGTGCCAGCAGCTTAGGATTTGGGGAAGAGACCCAGTACTTC	CASSLGFGEETQYF
NA	TRBJ2-7	NA	TRBV30	TGTGCCTGGACTGCCGGGAACCCCTACGAGCAGTACTTC	CAWTAGNPYEQYF
NA	TRBJ2-7	NA	TRBV30	TGTGCCTGGAGTGTCGGGGCAGGGCGGTCCTACGAGCAGTACTTC	CAWSVGAGRSYEQYF
few	TRBJ2-2	TRBD2	TRBV29-1	TGCAGCGTTGAAGATCTGGAAACTAGCGGGGGCCCCACCGGGGAGCTGTTTTTT	CSVEDLETSGGPTGELFF